Listed below are T cell receptor beta chains from one sample, sequenced in a study of identical twins. TCRdb ran MiXCR on the 5' RACE reads and lists one entry per CDR3 protein. The sample has some 560,000 distinct CDR3 sequences, around 9.6% seen once. This sample was shared with a second study, whose subject was yellow fever vaccine responses in identical twins.

The sequencing input was PBMCs. The receptor set was obtained from a woman younger than 30 in good health. CDR3s leave out the opening cysteine and the closing phenylalanine or tryptophan. Fields, in order: D gene, J gene, V gene, CDR3 length, CDR3 protein. D genes are given only for firm matches.

NA	TRBJ2-7	TRBV7-2	13	ASSLLSAGGGEQY
TRBD1	TRBJ1-4	TRBV7-3	13	ASSKTGLANEKLF
NA	TRBJ2-1	TRBV10-3	9	AISRGDEQF
NA	TRBJ1-4	TRBV3-1	13	ASSQAGIPNEKLF
NA	TRBJ2-7	TRBV6-5	12	ASSSPAGLYEQY
NA	TRBJ1-2	TRBV28	16	ASSSHQGYQRILQGYT
NA	TRBJ2-1	TRBV4-2	13	ASSQDLLANNEQF
NA	TRBJ1-1	TRBV5-6	13	ASSLAPGLNTEAF
NA	TRBJ2-2	TRBV6-2/TRBV6-3	9	ASANTGELF
NA	TRBJ2-3	TRBV24-1	13	ATSDSNRVTDTQY
NA	TRBJ2-4	TRBV7-2	18	ASSLVALLADDLAKNIQY
NA	TRBJ2-3	TRBV20-1	12	SASGAVLRDTQY
TRBD2	TRBJ2-3	TRBV11-3	13	ASSLGAGTADTQY
TRBD2	TRBJ2-5	TRBV12-3/TRBV12-4	14	ASSSPASGGGETQY
NA	TRBJ2-3	TRBV11-2	14	ASSFNSGESTDTQY
TRBD2	TRBJ2-3	TRBV25-1	14	ASSAGTSGALDTQY
TRBD2	TRBJ2-7	TRBV5-1	15	ASSLDPRVSSGYEQY